A selection of T cell receptor beta chains follows, all from one sample in a study of blood T cell repertoires in COVID-19. The data were produced by immunoSEQ multiplex PCR, yet TCRdb's version contains in-frame clones alone and is incomplete. The data hold roughly 150,000 clones, with about 87% observed a single time. The source material was peripheral blood. These receptors were obtained from a woman of 80 years or more with acute or convalescent COVID-19. Both conserved end residues are part of each CDR3.

length,J,V,CDR3
14,TRBJ1-1,TRBV5-1,CASSIGTVNTEAFF
18,TRBJ2-2,TRBV7-9,CASSSPSGTGYNTGELFF
15,TRBJ1-3,TRBV6-5,CASSFNPSSGNTIYF
16,TRBJ1-4,TRBV10-1,CASSDWGQGTNEKLFF
15,TRBJ2-7,TRBV15,CATSRERDRAYEQYF
15,TRBJ1-3,TRBV19,CASSKQTESGNTIYF
15,TRBJ1-2,TRBV18,CASSSLDRVGYGYTF
14,TRBJ1-3,TRBV5-6,CASSLGLSGNTIYF
14,TRBJ2-7,TRBV2,CASRGSDYDYEQYF
14,TRBJ1-5,TRBV19,CASSIPGFGQPQHF
15,TRBJ1-1,TRBV7-2,CASSLGPPGYTEAFF
14,TRBJ1-4,TRBV7-2,CASSRTGGGEKLFF
14,TRBJ2-7,TRBV10-1,CASSSEKHFYEQYF
16,TRBJ2-1,TRBV18,CASSRTAGGHSDEQFF
16,TRBJ1-1,TRBV27,CASSPIRQGGVTEAFF
15,TRBJ1-2,TRBV7-2,CASSPRQATLGGYTF
13,TRBJ2-1,TRBV9,CASSVDRYNEQFF
14,TRBJ2-1,TRBV5-1,CASSLAATGNEQFF
17,TRBJ1-3,TRBV7-6,CASSPKTGGYSGNTIYF
19,TRBJ2-3,TRBV5-1,CASSLTGTSGGAVVDTQYF
16,TRBJ2-3,TRBV9,CASSVAWDRGTDTQYF
20,TRBJ2-3,TRBV27,CASSLSTASFWAGLTDTQYF
15,TRBJ1-5,TRBV23-1,CASSQAKYSNQPQHF
17,TRBJ1-2,TRBV6-4,CASSGRQGGSSNYGYTF
14,TRBJ2-5,TRBV30,CAWKTGGSGETQYF
16,TRBJ2-7,TRBV27,CASSQQISYGDYEQYF
13,TRBJ1-1,TRBV5-4,CANSDRPNTEAFF
14,TRBJ2-3,TRBV3-1/TRBV3-2,CASSTRGGTDTQYF
16,TRBJ2-5,TRBV5-4,CASSPGATSVKETQYF
13,TRBJ1-1,TRBV6-2/TRBV6-3,CASSYSRALVAFF
16,TRBJ2-7,TRBV7-6,CASSSGQGRLFYEQYF
13,TRBJ1-1,TRBV2,CATLQYQNTEAFF
12,TRBJ2-5,TRBV29-1,CSAETGQETQYF
14,TRBJ1-2,TRBV6-5,CASSLGQGGYGYTF